This TCR beta chain was recovered during a study of blood T cell repertoires in COVID-19. The overall study: The United States, Italy and Spain supplied acute and convalescent COVID-19 samples. PBMCs, B-cell-depleted T cells, or T cells provided the cDNA or gDNA that made up the material.

The germline V gene has CDR1 LGHDT and CDR2 YNNKEL (reference sequence). There are 15 residues in the CDR3. V was pared by 2 bases and J by 0 bases, with 10 bases between. Measured with immunoSEQ multiplex PCR; TCRdb has only the in-frame clones, and not every one. The sample contains 150,000 to 200,000 clones, 88% of which appear only once. This receptor was obtained from a man aged 40-49 years with active or convalescent COVID-19. The source material was peripheral blood. The chain is built from TRBV3-1 (or the pseudogene TRBV3-2) and TRBJ1-2, with D possibly being TRBD1 (5 bases). CDR3: CASSQQAGSNYGYTF. CDR3 nucleotides: TGTGCCAGCAGCCAACAGGCAGGGTCTAACTATGGCTACACCTTC.